What follows is one T cell receptor beta chain and its context. No antigen is known for it. Libraries of TCR beta came from iRepertoire HTBI primers plus Arm-PCR of CDR3 regions. Per the original data handling: The samples yielded some 62 TRBV and 14 to 15 TRBJ segments. TCRdb used MiXCR to reprocess the multiplex PCR reads, holding one entry per CDR3 protein. In this record, the V and J calls reflect TCRdb's handling and not the investigators' own analysis. The data contain around 500,000 distinct CDR3 sequences, around 11% of them seen just once; the ten biggest clones take up almost 9%. As to time point: newly diagnosed GD, antithyroid drugs for less than 3 months. Preparation of the TCR library used RNA extracted from PBMCs. In each case, Graves' disease was diagnosed per American Thyroid Association guidelines. The sample belongs to a study of regulatory T cells in long-lasting Graves disease.

The CDR3 is made up of 15 amino acids. The junction had 0 bases not matched to a gene; V was cut back by 0 bases and J by 5 bases. CDR1 is DFQATT and CDR2 is SNEGSKA in the germline V gene (reference sequence). Study conclusions and caveats: Persistent disease showed a preference for TRBV28, TRBJ1-2 and TRBJ2-5.

This same sample was also taken into another study, of T cells in Graves' hyperthyroidism and ophthalmopathy.

The sequence was collected from a young woman with Graves disease. The chain carries TRBV20-1 and TRBJ2-1; 14 positions agree with TRBD2. The material was peripheral blood mononuclear cells (PBMCs), obtained at new diagnosis, from a patient treated with antithyroid drugs. The CDR3 protein is CSAREGLAGDNEQFF. For the CDR3, the DNA is TGCAGTGCTAGAGAGGGACTAGCGGGAGACAATGAGCAGTTCTTC.